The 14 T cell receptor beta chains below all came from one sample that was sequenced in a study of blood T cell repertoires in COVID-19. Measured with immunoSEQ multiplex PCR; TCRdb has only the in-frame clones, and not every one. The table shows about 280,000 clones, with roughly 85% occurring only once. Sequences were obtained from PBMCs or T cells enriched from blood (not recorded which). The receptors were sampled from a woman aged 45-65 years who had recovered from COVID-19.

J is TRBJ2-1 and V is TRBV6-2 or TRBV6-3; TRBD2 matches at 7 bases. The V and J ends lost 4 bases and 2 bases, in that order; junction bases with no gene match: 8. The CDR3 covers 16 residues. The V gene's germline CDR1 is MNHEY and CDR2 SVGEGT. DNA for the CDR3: TGTGCCAGCAGTTCTCCGGGACTACATGCCTACAATGAGCAGTTCTTC. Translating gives CASSSPGLHAYNEQFF.

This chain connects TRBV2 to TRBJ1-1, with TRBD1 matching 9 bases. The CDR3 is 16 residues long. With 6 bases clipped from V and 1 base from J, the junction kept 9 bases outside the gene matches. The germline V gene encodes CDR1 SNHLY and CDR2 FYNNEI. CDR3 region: CASRGGQGRGNTEAFF. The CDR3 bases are TGTGCCAGCAGGGGGGGACAGGGAAGAGGGAACACTGAAGCTTTCTTT.

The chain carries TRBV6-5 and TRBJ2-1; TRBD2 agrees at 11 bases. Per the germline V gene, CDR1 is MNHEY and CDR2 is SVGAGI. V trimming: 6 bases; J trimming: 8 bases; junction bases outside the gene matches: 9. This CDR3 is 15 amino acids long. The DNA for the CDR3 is TGTGCCAGCAGCCGAACTAGCGGGAGAGTAGATGAGCAGTTCTTC. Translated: CASSRTSGRVDEQFF.

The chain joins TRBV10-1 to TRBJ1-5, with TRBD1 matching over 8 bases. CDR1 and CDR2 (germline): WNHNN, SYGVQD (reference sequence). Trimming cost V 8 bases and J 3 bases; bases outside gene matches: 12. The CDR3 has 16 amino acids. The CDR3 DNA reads TGCGCCAGCGGGCTTTATCGGACAGGGAACAATCAGCCCCAGCATTTT. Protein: CASGLYRTGNNQPQHF.

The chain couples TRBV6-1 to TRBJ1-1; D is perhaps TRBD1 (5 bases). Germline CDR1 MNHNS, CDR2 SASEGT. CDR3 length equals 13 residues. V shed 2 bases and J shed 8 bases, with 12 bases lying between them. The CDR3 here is CASSERAGREAFF. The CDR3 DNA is TGTGCCAGCAGTGAAAGGGCAGGGCGAGAAGCTTTCTTT.

DNA for the CDR3: TGTGCCAGCAGCCAGGGTTACGGGGGGGAAAAACTGTTTTTT. This sequence encodes CASSQGYGGEKLFF. This sequence joins TRBV9 and TRBJ1-4, with a tentative D call TRBD1 (5 bases). Looked up from germline, CDR1 is SGDLS and CDR2 is YYNGEE. The CDR3 extends over 14 amino acids. Trimming removed 4 bases at V and 8 bases at J, with 15 bases between.

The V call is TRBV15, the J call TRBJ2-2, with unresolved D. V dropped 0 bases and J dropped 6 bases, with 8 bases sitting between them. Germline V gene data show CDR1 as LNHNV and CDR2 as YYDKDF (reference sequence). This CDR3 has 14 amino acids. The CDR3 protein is CATSRDGHPGELFF. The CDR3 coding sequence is TGTGCCACCAGCAGAGATGGGCACCCCGGGGAGCTGTTTTTT. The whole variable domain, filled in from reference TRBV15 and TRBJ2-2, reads DAMVIQNPRYQVTQFGKPVTLSCSQTLNHNVMYWYQQKSSQAPKLLFHYYDKDFNNEADTPDNFQSRRPNTSFCFLDIRSPGLGDTAMYLCATSRDGHPGELFFGEGSRLTVL.

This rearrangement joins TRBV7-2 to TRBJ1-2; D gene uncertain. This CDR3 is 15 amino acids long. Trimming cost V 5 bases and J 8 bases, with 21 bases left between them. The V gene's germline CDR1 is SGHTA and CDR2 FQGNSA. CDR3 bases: TGTGCCAGCAGCGGAGATGCAGCGGGAACCGGCGGCTACACCTTC. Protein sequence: CASSGDAAGTGGYTF.

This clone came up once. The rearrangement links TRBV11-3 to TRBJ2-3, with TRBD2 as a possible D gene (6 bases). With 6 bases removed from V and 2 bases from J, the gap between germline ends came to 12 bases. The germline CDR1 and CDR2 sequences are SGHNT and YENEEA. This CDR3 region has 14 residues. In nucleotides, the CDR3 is TGTGCCAGCAGTTCCGGGAGAAACACAGATACGCAGTATTTT. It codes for CASSSGRNTDTQYF.

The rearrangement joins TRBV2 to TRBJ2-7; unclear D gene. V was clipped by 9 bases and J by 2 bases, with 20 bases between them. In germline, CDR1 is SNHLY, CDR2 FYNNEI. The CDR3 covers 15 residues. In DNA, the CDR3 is TGTGCCAGTAGCCCGGAAGCGCTCCAAACCTACGAGCAGTACTTC. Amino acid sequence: CASSPEALQTYEQYF.

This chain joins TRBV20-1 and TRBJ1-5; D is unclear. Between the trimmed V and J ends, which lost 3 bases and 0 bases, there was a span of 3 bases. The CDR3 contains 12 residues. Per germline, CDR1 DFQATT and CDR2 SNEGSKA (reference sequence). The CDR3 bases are TGCAGTGCTAGTTATAGCAATCAGCCCCAGCATTTT. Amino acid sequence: CSASYSNQPQHF.

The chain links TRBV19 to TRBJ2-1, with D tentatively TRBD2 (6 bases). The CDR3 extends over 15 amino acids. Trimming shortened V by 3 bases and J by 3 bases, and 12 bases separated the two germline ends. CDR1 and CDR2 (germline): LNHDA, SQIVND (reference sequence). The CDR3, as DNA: TGTGCCAGTAGTATTGGAGGGGCCCTCTACAATGAGCAGTTCTTC. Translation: CASSIGGALYNEQFF.

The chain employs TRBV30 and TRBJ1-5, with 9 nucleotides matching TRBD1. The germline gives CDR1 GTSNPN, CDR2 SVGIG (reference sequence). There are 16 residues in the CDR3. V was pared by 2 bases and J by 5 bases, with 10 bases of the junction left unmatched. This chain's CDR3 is CAWSSSGTGIYQPQHF. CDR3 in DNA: TGTGCCTGGAGTTCCTCCGGGACAGGGATTTATCAGCCCCAGCATTTT.

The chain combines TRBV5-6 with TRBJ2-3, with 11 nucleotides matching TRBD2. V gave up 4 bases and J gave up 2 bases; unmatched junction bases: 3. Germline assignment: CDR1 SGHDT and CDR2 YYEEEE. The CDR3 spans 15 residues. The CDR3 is CASSKLAGDTDTQYF. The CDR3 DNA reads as TGTGCCAGCAGCAAACTAGCGGGGGACACAGATACGCAGTATTTT.